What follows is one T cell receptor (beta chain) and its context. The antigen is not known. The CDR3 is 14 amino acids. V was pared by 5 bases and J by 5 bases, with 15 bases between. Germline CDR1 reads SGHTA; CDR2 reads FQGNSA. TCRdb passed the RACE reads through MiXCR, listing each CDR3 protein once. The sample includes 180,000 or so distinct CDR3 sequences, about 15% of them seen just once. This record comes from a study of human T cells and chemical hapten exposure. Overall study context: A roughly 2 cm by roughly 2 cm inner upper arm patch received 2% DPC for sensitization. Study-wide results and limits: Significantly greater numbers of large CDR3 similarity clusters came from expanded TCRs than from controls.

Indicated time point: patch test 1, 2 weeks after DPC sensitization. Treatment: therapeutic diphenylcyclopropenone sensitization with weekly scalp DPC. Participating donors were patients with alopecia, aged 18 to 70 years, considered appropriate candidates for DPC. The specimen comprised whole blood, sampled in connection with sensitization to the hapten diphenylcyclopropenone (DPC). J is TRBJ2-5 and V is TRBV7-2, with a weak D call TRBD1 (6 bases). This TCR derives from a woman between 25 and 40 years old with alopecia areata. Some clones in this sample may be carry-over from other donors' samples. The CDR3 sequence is CASSQQGILETQYF. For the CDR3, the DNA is TGTGCCAGCAGCCAACAGGGTATTCTGGAGACCCAGTACTTC.